This T cell receptor (beta chain) was found in a study of blood T cell repertoires in COVID-19. Study-wide context: Whether acute or convalescent, the COVID-19 samples came from the United States, Italy and Spain. The analysed material was cDNA or gDNA that came from T cells, B-cell-depleted T cells, or PBMCs.

Original processing notes: Amplification from reference gene primers served as the basis for estimated nucleated cell counts. Sequenced by immunoSEQ multiplex PCR; TCRdb stores in-frame clones only, minus some. D and trimming were read from the DNA, whereas the V and J calls and clone size are those reported in that table. The sample lists 250,000 or so clones; about four fifths were seen once. V was clipped by 6 bases and J by 0 bases; unmatched bases: 6. The CDR3 has 15 residues. In germline, CDR1 is MDHEN, CDR2 SYDVKM. The TCR originated in an elderly man with acute or convalescent COVID-19. The sample comprised peripheral blood. V usage is TRBV28 and J usage is TRBJ2-7; 9 nucleotides agree with TRBD1. CDR3 protein: CASSRDRGSSYEQYF. The CDR3 region has the DNA TGTGCCAGCAGCCGTGACAGGGGGAGCTCCTACGAGCAGTACTTC.